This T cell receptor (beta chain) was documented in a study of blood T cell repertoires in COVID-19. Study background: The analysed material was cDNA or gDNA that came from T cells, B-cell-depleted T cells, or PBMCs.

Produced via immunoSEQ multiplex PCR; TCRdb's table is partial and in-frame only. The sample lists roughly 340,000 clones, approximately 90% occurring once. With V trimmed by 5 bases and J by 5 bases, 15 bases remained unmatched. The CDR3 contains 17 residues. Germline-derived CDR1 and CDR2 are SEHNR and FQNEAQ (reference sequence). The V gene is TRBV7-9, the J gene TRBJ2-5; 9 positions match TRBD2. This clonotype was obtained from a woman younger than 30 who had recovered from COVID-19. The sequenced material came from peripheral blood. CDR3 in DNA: TGTGCCAGCAGCCGCGGGGCAGCAGCGGGAGGAATTGAGACCCAGTACTTC. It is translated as CASSRGAAAGGIETQYF.